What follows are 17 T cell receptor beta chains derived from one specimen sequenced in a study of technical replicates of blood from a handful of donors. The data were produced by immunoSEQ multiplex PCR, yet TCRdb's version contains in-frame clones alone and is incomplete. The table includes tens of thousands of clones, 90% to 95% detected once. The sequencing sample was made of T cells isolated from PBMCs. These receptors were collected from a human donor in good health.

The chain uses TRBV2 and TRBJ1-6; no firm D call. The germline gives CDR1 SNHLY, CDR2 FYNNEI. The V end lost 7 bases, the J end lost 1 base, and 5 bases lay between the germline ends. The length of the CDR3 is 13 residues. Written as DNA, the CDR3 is TGTGCCAGCAAACTGTCCTATAATTCACCCCTCCACTTT. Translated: CASKLSYNSPLHF.

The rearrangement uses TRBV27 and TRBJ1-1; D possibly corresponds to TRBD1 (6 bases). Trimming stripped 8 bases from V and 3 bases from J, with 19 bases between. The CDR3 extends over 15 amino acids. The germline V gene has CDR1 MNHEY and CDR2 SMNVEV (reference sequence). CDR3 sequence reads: CASGVLQGGYTEAFF. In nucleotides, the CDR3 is TGTGCCAGCGGAGTTCTACAGGGAGGGTACACTGAAGCTTTCTTT.

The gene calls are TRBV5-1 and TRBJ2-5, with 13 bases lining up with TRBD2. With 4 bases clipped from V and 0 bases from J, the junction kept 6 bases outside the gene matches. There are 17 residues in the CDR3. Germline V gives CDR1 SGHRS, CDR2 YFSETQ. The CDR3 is CASSTGLAGRYQETQYF. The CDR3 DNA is TGCGCCAGCAGCACGGGACTAGCGGGGAGATACCAAGAGACCCAGTACTTC.

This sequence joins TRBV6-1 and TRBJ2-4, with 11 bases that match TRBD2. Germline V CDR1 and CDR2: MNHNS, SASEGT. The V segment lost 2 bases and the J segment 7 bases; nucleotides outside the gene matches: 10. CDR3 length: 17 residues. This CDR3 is CASSEPVGLAGGNIQYF. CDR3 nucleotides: TGTGCCAGCAGTGAACCGGTCGGACTAGCGGGTGGCAACATTCAGTACTTC.

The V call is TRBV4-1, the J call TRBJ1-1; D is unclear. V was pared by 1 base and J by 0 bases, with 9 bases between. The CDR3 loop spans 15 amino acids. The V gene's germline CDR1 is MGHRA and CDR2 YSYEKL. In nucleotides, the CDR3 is TGCGCCAGCAGCCAAGTTACTGCAATGAACACTGAAGCTTTCTTT. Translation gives CASSQVTAMNTEAFF.

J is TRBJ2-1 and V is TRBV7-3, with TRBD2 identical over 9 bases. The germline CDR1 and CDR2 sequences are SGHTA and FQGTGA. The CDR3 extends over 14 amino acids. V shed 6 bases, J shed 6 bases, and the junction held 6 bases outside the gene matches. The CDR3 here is CASSQRGVSNEQFF. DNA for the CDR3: TGTGCCAGCAGTCAGCGGGGGGTAAGCAATGAGCAGTTCTTC.

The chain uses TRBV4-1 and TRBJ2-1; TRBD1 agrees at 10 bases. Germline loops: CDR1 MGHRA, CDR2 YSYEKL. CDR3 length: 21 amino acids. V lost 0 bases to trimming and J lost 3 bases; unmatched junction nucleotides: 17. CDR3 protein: CASSQDRDRGLTKRYYNEQFF. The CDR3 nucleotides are TGCGCCAGCAGCCAAGATAGGGACAGGGGTCTTACTAAAAGATACTACAATGAGCAGTTCTTC.

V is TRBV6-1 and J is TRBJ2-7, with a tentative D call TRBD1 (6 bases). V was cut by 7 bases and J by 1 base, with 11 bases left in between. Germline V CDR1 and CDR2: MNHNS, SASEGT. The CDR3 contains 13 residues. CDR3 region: CASNDRLSYEQYF. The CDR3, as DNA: TGTGCCAGCAACGACAGGTTATCCTACGAGCAGTACTTC.

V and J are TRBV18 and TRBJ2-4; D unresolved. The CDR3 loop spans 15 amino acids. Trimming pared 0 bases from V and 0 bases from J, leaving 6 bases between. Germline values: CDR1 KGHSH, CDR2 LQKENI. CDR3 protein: CASSPPALAKNIQYF. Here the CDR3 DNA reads TGTGCCAGCTCACCACCGGCTTTAGCCAAAAACATTCAGTACTTC.

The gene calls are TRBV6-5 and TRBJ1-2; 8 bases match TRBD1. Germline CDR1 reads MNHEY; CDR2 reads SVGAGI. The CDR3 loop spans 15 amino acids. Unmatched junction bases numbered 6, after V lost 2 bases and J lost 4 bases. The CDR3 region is CASSYRTGKLYGYTF. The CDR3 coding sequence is TGTGCCAGCAGTTACCGGACAGGGAAACTCTATGGCTACACCTTC.

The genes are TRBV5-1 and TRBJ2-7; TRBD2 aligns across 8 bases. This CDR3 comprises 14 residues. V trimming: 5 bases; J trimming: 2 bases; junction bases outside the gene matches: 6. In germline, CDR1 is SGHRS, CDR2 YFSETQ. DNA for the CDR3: TGCGCCAGCAGAAGAACTAGCGGCCCCTACGAGCAGTACTTC. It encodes CASRRTSGPYEQYF. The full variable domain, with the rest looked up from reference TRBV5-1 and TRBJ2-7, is KAGVTQTPRYLIKTRGQQVTLSCSPISGHRSVSWYQQTPGQGLQFLFEYFSETQRNKGNFPGRFSGRQFSNSRSEMNVSTLELGDSALYLCASRRTSGPYEQYFGPGTRLTVT.

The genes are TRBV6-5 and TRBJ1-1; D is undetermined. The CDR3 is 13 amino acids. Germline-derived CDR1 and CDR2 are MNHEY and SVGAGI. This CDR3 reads CVTGRVKNTEAFF. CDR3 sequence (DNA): TGTGTCACCGGGAGGGTCAAGAACACTGAAGCTTTCTTT.

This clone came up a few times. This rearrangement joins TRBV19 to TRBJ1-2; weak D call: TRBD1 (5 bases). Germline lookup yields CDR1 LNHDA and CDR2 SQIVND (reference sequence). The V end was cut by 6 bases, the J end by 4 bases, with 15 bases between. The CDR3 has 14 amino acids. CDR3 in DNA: TGTGCCAGTAGCCTGCCTCAGGGTGTCTATGGCTACACCTTC. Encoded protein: CASSLPQGVYGYTF.

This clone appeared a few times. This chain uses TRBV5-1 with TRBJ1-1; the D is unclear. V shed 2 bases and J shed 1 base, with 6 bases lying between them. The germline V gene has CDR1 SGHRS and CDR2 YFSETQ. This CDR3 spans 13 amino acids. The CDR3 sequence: CASSFPGNTEAFF. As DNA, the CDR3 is TGCGCCAGCAGCTTCCCCGGGAACACTGAAGCTTTCTTT.

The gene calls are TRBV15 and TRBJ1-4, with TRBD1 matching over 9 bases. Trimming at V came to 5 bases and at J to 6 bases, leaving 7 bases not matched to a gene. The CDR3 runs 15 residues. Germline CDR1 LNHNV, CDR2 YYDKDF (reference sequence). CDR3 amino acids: CATSLDRGWDEKLFF. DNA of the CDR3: TGTGCCACCAGCTTGGACAGGGGCTGGGATGAAAAACTGTTTTTT. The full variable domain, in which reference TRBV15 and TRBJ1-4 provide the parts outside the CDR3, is DAMVIQNPRYQVTQFGKPVTLSCSQTLNHNVMYWYQQKSSQAPKLLFHYYDKDFNNEADTPDNFQSRRPNTSFCFLDIRSPGLGDTAMYLCATSLDRGWDEKLFFGSGTQLSVL.

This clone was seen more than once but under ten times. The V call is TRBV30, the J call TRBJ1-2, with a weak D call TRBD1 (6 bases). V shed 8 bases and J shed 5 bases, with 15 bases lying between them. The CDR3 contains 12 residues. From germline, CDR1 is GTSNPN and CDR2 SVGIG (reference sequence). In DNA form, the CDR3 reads TGTGCCCTTAAAACCGGACAGTATGGCTACACCTTC. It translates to CALKTGQYGYTF.

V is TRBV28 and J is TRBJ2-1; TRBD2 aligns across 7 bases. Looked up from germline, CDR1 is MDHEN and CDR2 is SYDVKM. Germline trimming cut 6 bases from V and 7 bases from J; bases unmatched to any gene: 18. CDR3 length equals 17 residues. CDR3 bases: TGTGCCAGCAGCCAACCCCAAGGGAGGGTAAGTGTGAATGAGCAGTTCTTC. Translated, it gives CASSQPQGRVSVNEQFF.